This section outlines one T cell receptor beta chain sequence together with its context. The data were obtained in a study of control samples from healthy donors and cancer patients. This table comes from immunoSEQ multiplex PCR, and its TCRdb copy is limited to in-frame clones, with some not included. The sample has about 86,000 clones; around nine tenths are singletons. V lost 5 bases and J 2 bases, leaving 16 bases between the germline ends. This CDR3 is 16 amino acids long. Germline assignment: CDR1 MNHEY and CDR2 SVGEGT. The TCR was taken from a woman in her forties or fifties with colorectal cancer. Material: PBMCs. The chain links TRBV6-2 or TRBV6-3 to TRBJ1-5; no firm D call. The CDR3 protein is CASSHTPRLGNQPQHF. The CDR3 DNA is TGTGCCAGCAGTCATACCCCACGTTTGGGCAATCAGCCCCAGCATTTT.